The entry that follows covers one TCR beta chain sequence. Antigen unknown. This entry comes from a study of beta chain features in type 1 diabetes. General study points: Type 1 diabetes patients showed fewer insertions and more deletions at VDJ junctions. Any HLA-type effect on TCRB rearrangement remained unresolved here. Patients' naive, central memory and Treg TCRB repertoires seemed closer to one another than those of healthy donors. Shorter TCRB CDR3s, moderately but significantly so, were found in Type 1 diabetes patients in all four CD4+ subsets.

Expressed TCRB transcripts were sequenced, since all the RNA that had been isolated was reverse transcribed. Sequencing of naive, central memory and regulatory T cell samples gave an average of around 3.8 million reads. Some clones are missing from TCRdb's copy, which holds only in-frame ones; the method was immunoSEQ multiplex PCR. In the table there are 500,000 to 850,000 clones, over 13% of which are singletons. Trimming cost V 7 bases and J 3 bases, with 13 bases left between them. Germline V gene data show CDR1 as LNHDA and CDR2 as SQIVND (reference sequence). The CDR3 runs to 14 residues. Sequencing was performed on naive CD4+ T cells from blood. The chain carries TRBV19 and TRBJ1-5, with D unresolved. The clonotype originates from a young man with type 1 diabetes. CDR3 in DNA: TGTGCCAGTACACCTCGGAGCCCCAATCAGCCCCAGCATTTT. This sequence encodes CASTPRSPNQPQHF.